Listed below are T cell receptor beta chains from one sample, sequenced in a study of cytomegalovirus exposure and HLA in healthy donors. Assay: immunoSEQ multiplex PCR; the TCRdb copy retains only in-frame clones and omits some. The sample holds more than 95,000 clones; approximately 76% are singletons and the top ten take about 15%. The sample taken for sequencing was PBMCs. The receptors come from a man aged 45 to 65 in good health and CMV-seropositive. CDR3s include the opening cysteine and the closing phenylalanine or tryptophan. The D gene is left open where the match is weak. Where a row states a size, it is once, few, many or the class of an expanded clone; other rows omit it.

J gene: TRBJ2-1
D gene: TRBD2
V gene: TRBV11-2
clone size: NA
CDR3 DNA: TGTGCCAGCAGCAGCCACGAAGCGGGGGACCATGAGCAGTTCTTC
CDR3 protein: CASSSHEAGDHEQFF

J gene: TRBJ2-3
D gene: NA
V gene: TRBV11-2
clone size: NA
CDR3 DNA: TGTGCCAGCAGCTTAGGCCGGAGCACAGATACGCAGTATTTT
CDR3 protein: CASSLGRSTDTQYF

J gene: TRBJ1-1
D gene: NA
V gene: TRBV7-9
clone size: NA
CDR3 DNA: TGTGCCAGCAGCTTATTAGGGGTGGGCACTGAAGCTTTCTTT
CDR3 protein: CASSLLGVGTEAFF

J gene: TRBJ2-2
D gene: NA
V gene: TRBV7-9
clone size: NA
CDR3 DNA: TGTGCCAGCAGCTCCGGTGGAGAGATAGCGGCGAACACCGGGGAGCTGTTTTTT
CDR3 protein: CASSSGGEIAANTGELFF

J gene: TRBJ1-2
D gene: NA
V gene: TRBV20-1
clone size: NA
CDR3 DNA: TGCAGTGCCGCCAGGGATGGCTACACCTTC
CDR3 protein: CSAARDGYTF

J gene: TRBJ2-7
D gene: NA
V gene: TRBV4-3
clone size: NA
CDR3 DNA: TGCGCCAGCAGCCTTGTCTTAGACCCGGGACTCTTACCCTACGAGCAGTACTTC
CDR3 protein: CASSLVLDPGLLPYEQYF

J gene: TRBJ2-7
D gene: TRBD1
V gene: TRBV2
clone size: NA
CDR3 DNA: TGTGCCAGCAGTGGACAGGGGAGCTCCTACGAGCAGTACTTC
CDR3 protein: CASSGQGSSYEQYF

J gene: TRBJ2-1
D gene: TRBD1
V gene: TRBV7-9
clone size: NA
CDR3 DNA: TGTGCCAGCAGCTTAGGGGGACAGGGGCCCCACAATGAGCAGTTCTTC
CDR3 protein: CASSLGGQGPHNEQFF

J gene: TRBJ2-6
D gene: NA
V gene: TRBV27
clone size: NA
CDR3 DNA: TGTGCCAGCAGACTTGGGGCCAACGTCCTGACTTTC
CDR3 protein: CASRLGANVLTF

J gene: TRBJ1-2
D gene: NA
V gene: TRBV2
clone size: NA
CDR3 DNA: TGTGCCAGCAGTCGATCACTCGGGACAAACTATGGCTACACCTTC
CDR3 protein: CASSRSLGTNYGYTF

J gene: TRBJ2-3
D gene: TRBD2
V gene: TRBV7-2
clone size: NA
CDR3 DNA: TGTGCCAGCAGCTGGGGACTAGCGACGGATACGCAGTATTTT
CDR3 protein: CASSWGLATDTQYF

J gene: TRBJ2-5
D gene: TRBD1
V gene: TRBV6-6
clone size: NA
CDR3 DNA: TGTGCCAGCACGAGACAGGGGCAAGAGACCCAGTACTTC
CDR3 protein: CASTRQGQETQYF

J gene: TRBJ1-1
D gene: NA
V gene: TRBV9
clone size: NA
CDR3 DNA: TGTGCCAGCAGCGTAGATCAGAACACTGAAGCTTTCTTT
CDR3 protein: CASSVDQNTEAFF

J gene: TRBJ2-5
D gene: TRBD1
V gene: TRBV5-1
clone size: NA
CDR3 DNA: TGCGCCAGCAGCTTGCGGACAGGGATCGGGAACCAAGAGACCCAGTACTTC
CDR3 protein: CASSLRTGIGNQETQYF

J gene: TRBJ2-4
D gene: TRBD2
V gene: TRBV29-1
clone size: once
CDR3 DNA: TGCAGCCCCGCCATGCGGGGGGCCGCTGCCGCCAAAAACATTCAGTACTTC
CDR3 protein: CSPAMRGAAAAKNIQYF

J gene: TRBJ2-2
D gene: NA
V gene: TRBV5-1
clone size: NA
CDR3 DNA: TGCGCCAGCAGCTCCGGCGGGACCGTCAAGGGGCAGCTGTTTTTT
CDR3 protein: CASSSGGTVKGQLFF

J gene: TRBJ2-1
D gene: TRBD2
V gene: TRBV5-4
clone size: NA
CDR3 DNA: TGTGCCAGCAGCTTGGGCGGGACTAGCTCCTACAATGAGCAGTTCTTC
CDR3 protein: CASSLGGTSSYNEQFF

J gene: TRBJ1-4
D gene: NA
V gene: TRBV28
clone size: NA
CDR3 DNA: TGTGCCAGCAGTTCGCCTCAGGGTAGTCTGTTTTTT
CDR3 protein: CASSSPQGSLFF

J gene: TRBJ2-7
D gene: NA
V gene: TRBV18
clone size: once
CDR3 DNA: TGTGCCAGCTCACCACTTGCGAGCTGGGAGCAGTACTTC
CDR3 protein: CASSPLASWEQYF

J gene: TRBJ1-3
D gene: NA
V gene: TRBV20-1
clone size: once
CDR3 DNA: TGCAGTGCCAGTTTGGGAAACACCATATATTTT
CDR3 protein: CSASLGNTIYF

J gene: TRBJ1-3
D gene: NA
V gene: TRBV6-1
clone size: NA
CDR3 DNA: TGTGCCAGCAGTGAGGGCGTATTCAGAAACACCATATATTTT
CDR3 protein: CASSEGVFRNTIYF

J gene: TRBJ2-1
D gene: NA
V gene: TRBV28
clone size: few
CDR3 DNA: TGTGCCAGCAGGGATAACAGGGGAGGGTTCTTC
CDR3 protein: CASRDNRGGFF

J gene: TRBJ1-4
D gene: TRBD1
V gene: TRBV29-1
clone size: NA
CDR3 DNA: TGCAGCGTTGCCTCGACAGGGGGTAATGAAAAACTGTTTTTT
CDR3 protein: CSVASTGGNEKLFF

J gene: TRBJ2-7
D gene: TRBD1
V gene: TRBV5-8
clone size: few
CDR3 DNA: TGTGCCAGCAGCTTGGGACAGGGGGCTAATGAGCAGTACTTC
CDR3 protein: CASSLGQGANEQYF

J gene: TRBJ1-5
D gene: TRBD1
V gene: TRBV30
clone size: few
CDR3 DNA: TGTGCCTGGAATCCTGGTGGGACAGGGTTGGAGTTGAGCAATCAGCCCCAGCATTTT
CDR3 protein: CAWNPGGTGLELSNQPQHF

J gene: TRBJ2-2
D gene: TRBD2
V gene: TRBV5-1
clone size: NA
CDR3 DNA: TGCGCCACTCAACTCCCTAGCGGGAGTTCCACCGGGGAGCTGTTTTTT
CDR3 protein: CATQLPSGSSTGELFF

J gene: TRBJ2-7
D gene: NA
V gene: TRBV25-1
clone size: NA
CDR3 DNA: TGTGCCAGCAGTGATGTCGGAGCGTCCTACGAGCAGTACTTC
CDR3 protein: CASSDVGASYEQYF

J gene: TRBJ2-7
D gene: TRBD1
V gene: TRBV5-4
clone size: NA
CDR3 DNA: TGTGCCAGCAGCAACTCGACAGGGGGCACCTACGAGCAGTACTTC
CDR3 protein: CASSNSTGGTYEQYF

J gene: TRBJ1-2
D gene: NA
V gene: TRBV9
clone size: NA
CDR3 DNA: TGTGCCAGCAGCCCACACAACGACCCTAGCTATGGCTACACCTTC
CDR3 protein: CASSPHNDPSYGYTF

J gene: TRBJ2-7
D gene: NA
V gene: TRBV27
clone size: few
CDR3 DNA: TGTGCCAGCAGTTTAGGACAGACCTACGAGCAGTACTTC
CDR3 protein: CASSLGQTYEQYF

J gene: TRBJ2-1
D gene: TRBD2
V gene: TRBV7-9
clone size: NA
CDR3 DNA: TGTGCCAGCAGCTTTAGCGGGAGGGGGGACAATGAGCAGTTCTTC
CDR3 protein: CASSFSGRGDNEQFF

J gene: TRBJ2-1
D gene: TRBD1
V gene: TRBV5-4
clone size: NA
CDR3 DNA: TGTGCCAGCAGCCGGGTACAGGACAGGGATTTGAATGAGCAGTTCTTC
CDR3 protein: CASSRVQDRDLNEQFF

J gene: TRBJ1-5
D gene: NA
V gene: TRBV15
clone size: NA
CDR3 DNA: TGTGCCACCTCCGCCGGGGGGAGCAATCAGCCCCAGCATTTT
CDR3 protein: CATSAGGSNQPQHF

J gene: TRBJ2-7
D gene: TRBD2
V gene: TRBV7-9
clone size: NA
CDR3 DNA: TGTGCCAGCTCTAGGACCGGGACTAGCGCGTCCTACGAGCAGTACTTC
CDR3 protein: CASSRTGTSASYEQYF

J gene: TRBJ1-1
D gene: NA
V gene: TRBV7-9
clone size: NA
CDR3 DNA: TGTGCCAGCAGCTTAGTGCAGGGAGGTACTGAAGCTTTCTTT
CDR3 protein: CASSLVQGGTEAFF

J gene: TRBJ2-1
D gene: TRBD1
V gene: TRBV4-3
clone size: NA
CDR3 DNA: TGCGCCAGCAGCCAAGGGACAGGGGGAGATGAGCAGTTCTTC
CDR3 protein: CASSQGTGGDEQFF

J gene: TRBJ1-5
D gene: NA
V gene: TRBV28
clone size: NA
CDR3 DNA: TGTGCCAGCATCGACCCGGACAGATATAGCAATCAGCCCCAGCATTTT
CDR3 protein: CASIDPDRYSNQPQHF

J gene: TRBJ2-2
D gene: TRBD2
V gene: TRBV5-1
clone size: once
CDR3 DNA: TGCGCCAGCAGCTTGGATGGTAGCGGGAGGATGGGTACCGGGGAGCTGTTTTTT
CDR3 protein: CASSLDGSGRMGTGELFF

J gene: TRBJ2-3
D gene: NA
V gene: TRBV21-1
clone size: few
CDR3 DNA: TGTGCCAGCAGCAAAGCGCTACTGTATTTT
CDR3 protein: CASSKALLYF

J gene: TRBJ2-3
D gene: TRBD2
V gene: TRBV6-1
clone size: NA
CDR3 DNA: TGTGCCAGCAGTGGCCCTTTGACTAGCGGGGGCGCCGGCACAGATACGCAGTATTTT
CDR3 protein: CASSGPLTSGGAGTDTQYF

J gene: TRBJ2-1
D gene: TRBD1
V gene: TRBV9
clone size: NA
CDR3 DNA: TGTGCCAGCAGCCCTGGACAGGGTCGAGGTAGCAGCTACAATGAGCAGTTCTTC
CDR3 protein: CASSPGQGRGSSYNEQFF

J gene: TRBJ2-6
D gene: TRBD2
V gene: TRBV7-6
clone size: NA
CDR3 DNA: TGTGCCAGCAGCTTAGAAGCGGGGGGGTATCGAGGGGCCAACGTCCTGACTTTC
CDR3 protein: CASSLEAGGYRGANVLTF

J gene: TRBJ2-5
D gene: NA
V gene: TRBV12-5
clone size: NA
CDR3 DNA: TGTGCTAGTGGTTTGGACGAGGGAGGTGGGCAAGAGACCCAGTACTTC
CDR3 protein: CASGLDEGGGQETQYF

J gene: TRBJ1-2
D gene: NA
V gene: TRBV6-5
clone size: few
CDR3 DNA: TGTGCCAGCAGTTGGACGGGGGGCTACACCTTC
CDR3 protein: CASSWTGGYTF